These 32 T cell receptor beta chains share one sample of origin, sequenced in a study of shared clonotypes between healthy human individuals. Assay used: immunoSEQ multiplex PCR; TCRdb lists only in-frame clones, some missing. The sample carries around 240,000 clones, 50% to 80% recorded once. Sequencing was done on a sample of memory CD4+ T cells sorted from blood. Subset specified: CD45RA-negative fraction. Receptors were obtained from a man aged 30 to 45 in good health.

This rearrangement joins TRBV2 to TRBJ1-1, with no clear D. This CDR3 region has 14 residues. Deletions cut 7 bases from V and 1 base from J, with 13 bases between. Germline CDR1 is SNHLY and CDR2 is FYNNEI. The CDR3 DNA reads TGTGCCAGCACCCCCTTTCGGGGGAACACTGAAGCTTTCTTT. Translating it yields CASTPFRGNTEAFF.

The J gene is TRBJ2-1, the V gene TRBV6-5; D uncertain. The CDR3 is made up of 14 amino acids. The germline CDR1 and CDR2 sequences are MNHEY and SVGAGI. Deletions cut 7 bases from V and 2 bases from J, with 12 bases between. The CDR3 bases are TGTGCCAGCAAACCCGACTGGGCCTACAATGAGCAGTTCTTC. Its translation: CASKPDWAYNEQFF.

The chain has TRBV7-9 and TRBJ2-5, with 14 positions matching TRBD2. Trimming removed 1 base from V and 5 bases from J; junction bases left unmatched: 0. Germline assignment: CDR1 SEHNR and CDR2 FQNEAQ (reference sequence). This CDR3 region has 15 residues. This CDR3 reads CASSLGLAGGETQYF. The CDR3 DNA reads TGTGCCAGCAGCTTAGGACTAGCGGGAGGGGAGACCCAGTACTTC.

This chain links TRBV5-1 with TRBJ1-1, with a tentative D call TRBD1 (5 bases). V was trimmed by 2 bases and J by 6 bases, leaving 20 bases between them. This CDR3 contains 16 residues. Germline assignment: CDR1 SGHRS and CDR2 YFSETQ. This CDR3 reads CASSFAGDRRGAEAFF. CDR3 DNA sequence: TGCGCCAGCAGCTTTGCGGGGGATAGGAGGGGAGCTGAAGCTTTCTTT. The complete variable domain, with remaining parts taken from reference TRBV5-1 and TRBJ1-1, reads KAGVTQTPRYLIKTRGQQVTLSCSPISGHRSVSWYQQTPGQGLQFLFEYFSETQRNKGNFPGRFSGRQFSNSRSEMNVSTLELGDSALYLCASSFAGDRRGAEAFFGQGTRLTVV.

The rearrangement links TRBV29-1 to TRBJ1-4; D gene ambiguous. Germline assignment: CDR1 SQVTM and CDR2 ANQGSEA. There are 15 residues in the CDR3. V was trimmed by 6 bases and J by 6 bases, leaving 20 bases between them. The CDR3 sequence is CSVAPGWGMDEKLFF. As DNA, the CDR3 is TGCAGCGTAGCCCCTGGTTGGGGTATGGATGAAAAACTGTTTTTT.

This chain uses TRBV19 with TRBJ2-3; D might be TRBD2 (6 bases). The CDR3 extends over 17 amino acids. Germline V gene lookup returns CDR1 LNHDA and CDR2 SQIVND (reference sequence). Trimming took off 2 bases at V and 2 bases at J, with 17 bases between the two ends. As DNA, the CDR3 is TGTGCCAGTAGTATACTTGGTAGCGGACGTGTCACAGATACGCAGTATTTT. This translates into CASSILGSGRVTDTQYF.

This clone was counted a few times. This chain links TRBV27 with TRBJ1-2; D call uncertain. Trimming removed 10 bases at V and 5 bases at J, with 11 bases between. The CDR3 runs to 11 residues. The germline CDR1 and CDR2 sequences are MNHEY and SMNVEV (reference sequence). DNA of the CDR3: TGTGCCACCACCAGAGGATATGGCTACACCTTC. It encodes CATTRGYGYTF.

The chain links TRBV5-5 to TRBJ1-2; possibly TRBD1 for D (5 bases). Trimming took off 2 bases at V and 1 base at J, with 9 bases between the two ends. The CDR3 runs 14 residues. Germline loops: CDR1 SGHKS, CDR2 YYEKEE (reference sequence). CDR3 sequence: CASSLGALNYGYTF. CDR3 in DNA: TGTGCCAGCAGCTTAGGGGCTCTTAACTATGGCTACACCTTC.

The chain joins TRBV9 to TRBJ2-2, with TRBD1 as a possible D gene (5 bases). Germline CDR1 SGDLS, CDR2 YYNGEE. CDR3 length equals 16 residues. V was pared by 0 bases and J by 4 bases, with 13 bases between. The CDR3 DNA is TGTGCCAGCAGCGTAGGATTTGGGGCCCCCACCGGGGAGCTGTTTTTT. Translating it yields CASSVGFGAPTGELFF. Full variable domain (rest looked up from reference TRBV9 and TRBJ2-2): DSGVTQTPKHLITATGQRVTLRCSPRSGDLSVYWYQQSLDQGLQFLIQYYNGEERAKGNILERFSAQQFPDLHSELNLSSLELGDSALYFCASSVGFGAPTGELFFGEGSRLTVL.

A few counts support this clone. The chain uses TRBV11-2 and TRBJ2-7; a possible D gene is TRBD1 (6 bases). CDR3 length equals 15 residues. V shed 2 bases and J shed 0 bases, with 11 bases lying between them. Germline assignment: CDR1 SGHAT and CDR2 FQNNGV. CDR3 DNA: TGTGCCAGCAGCTTAAGTCTGGGGGCCTCCTACGAGCAGTACTTC. Residues: CASSLSLGASYEQYF.

The chain couples TRBV5-1 to TRBJ1-4, with TRBD1 identical over 7 bases. Germline CDR1 is SGHRS and CDR2 is YFSETQ. This CDR3 region has 15 residues. V was clipped by 2 bases and J by 5 bases; unmatched bases: 6. The CDR3 loop is CASSLETGTNEKLFF. In DNA, the CDR3 is TGCGCCAGCAGCTTAGAGACAGGGACAAATGAAAAACTGTTTTTT.

The rearrangement uses TRBV4-2 and TRBJ2-3; D is uncertain. The CDR3 sequence is 15 residues long. Looked up from germline, CDR1 is LGHNA and CDR2 is YNFKEQ. V lost 0 bases, J lost 7 bases, and 14 bases lay in between. The CDR3 DNA is TGTGCCAGCAGCCAAGAGCAAGGCGGTGGTCATACGCAGTATTTT. This translates into CASSQEQGGGHTQYF.

The chain uses TRBV4-2 and TRBJ2-5, with 7 bases matching TRBD2. The CDR3 is 15 residues long. Germline V CDR1 and CDR2: LGHNA, YNFKEQ. J lost 2 bases, V lost 5 bases, and 8 bases had no gene match. The CDR3 reads CASSLKASGQETQYF. The CDR3 nucleotides are TGTGCCAGCAGCTTGAAGGCTAGCGGACAAGAGACCCAGTACTTC.

The gene calls are TRBV7-9 and TRBJ2-5; D is undetermined. The length of the CDR3 is 14 residues. Germline CDR1 SEHNR, CDR2 FQNEAQ (reference sequence). V was trimmed by 5 bases and J by 4 bases, leaving 14 bases between them. The CDR3 here is CASSQVLGPETQYF. DNA for the CDR3: TGTGCCAGCAGCCAAGTCCTGGGCCCAGAGACCCAGTACTTC.

This clone was seen a handful of times. The chain carries TRBV7-6 and TRBJ2-1, with 13 bases fitting TRBD2. J was trimmed by 2 bases and V by 5 bases; bases with no gene match: 9. The CDR3 sequence is 18 residues long. Germline CDR1 and CDR2: SGHVS and FNYEAQ. CDR3 protein: CASSRGLAGVTTYNEQFF. The CDR3 DNA sequence: TGTGCCAGCAGCCGTGGACTAGCGGGAGTTACCACCTACAATGAGCAGTTCTTC.

The V and J genes are TRBV21-1 and TRBJ2-1; no check of the table's D call, TRBD1, against the DNA was made. TRBV21-1 is a pseudogene locus. This CDR3 is built from 13 residues. The CDR3 nucleotides read TGTGCCAGCAGCCGGGACAGGGGCCCTGAGCAGTTCTTC. Encoded protein: CASSRDRGPEQFF.

A remark on this clone: At the DNA level, this CDR3 is encoded by other sequences in the same sample as well. V is TRBV27 and J is TRBJ2-1, with TRBD1 matching over 8 bases. Germline V lookup: CDR1 MNHEY, CDR2 SMNVEV (reference sequence). The CDR3 length is 15 residues. After removal of 1 base from V and 1 base from J, the junction contained 0 bases not matched to a gene. The CDR3 DNA reads TGTGCCAGCAGTTTATACAGGGGGTCCTACAATGAGCAGTTCTTC. It yields the protein CASSLYRGSYNEQFF.

A single count supports this clone. The chain has TRBV5-4 and TRBJ2-2; TRBD2 agrees at 11 bases. The CDR3 covers 17 residues. Looked up from germline, CDR1 is SGHNT and CDR2 is YYREEE (reference sequence). Trimming cost V 2 bases and J 4 bases; bases outside gene matches: 7. CDR3 sequence reads: CASSFSGRARVTGELFF. CDR3 DNA: TGTGCCAGCAGCTTTAGCGGGAGGGCCCGCGTCACCGGGGAGCTGTTTTTT.

The chain recombines TRBV10-1 with TRBJ1-2; TRBD1 matches 7 bases. Germline CDR1 reads WNHNN; CDR2 reads SYGVQD (reference sequence). The length of the CDR3 is 13 residues. With V trimmed by 2 bases and J by 5 bases, 2 bases remained unmatched. The CDR3 sequence: CASSEQGEYGYTF. For the CDR3, the DNA is TGCGCCAGCAGTGAGCAGGGGGAGTATGGCTACACCTTC.

V is TRBV18 and J is TRBJ1-1; unclear D gene. The CDR3 is made up of 15 amino acids. V was trimmed by 6 bases and J by 1 base, leaving 15 bases between them. Germline V gene lookup returns CDR1 KGHSH and CDR2 LQKENI. The CDR3 DNA sequence: TGTGCCAGCTCTCCGGGCGGTGGGGAGAACACTGAAGCTTTCTTT. As protein: CASSPGGGENTEAFF.

This chain connects TRBV5-1 to TRBJ2-5; possibly TRBD1 for D (5 bases). The germline V and J ends were trimmed by 1 base and 0 bases, with 7 bases remaining between them. The CDR3 consists of 14 residues. Germline V CDR1 and CDR2: SGHRS, YFSETQ. The CDR3 DNA is TGCGCCAGCAGCTTGAACAGGAACCAAGAGACCCAGTACTTC. Translated: CASSLNRNQETQYF. Looking up the rest from reference TRBV5-1 and TRBJ2-5 gives the full variable domain: KAGVTQTPRYLIKTRGQQVTLSCSPISGHRSVSWYQQTPGQGLQFLFEYFSETQRNKGNFPGRFSGRQFSNSRSEMNVSTLELGDSALYLCASSLNRNQETQYFGPGTRLLVL.

As concerns this clone: The sample carries other DNA sequences with the same CDR3. V is TRBV5-4 and J is TRBJ2-7; 10 nucleotides align to TRBD2. Trimming cost V 0 bases and J 6 bases; bases outside gene matches: 9. The CDR3 is 16 residues long. Germline values: CDR1 SGHNT, CDR2 YYREEE (reference sequence). CDR3 in amino acids: CASSLGTSGSLSEQYF. The CDR3 region has the DNA TGTGCCAGCAGCTTGGGGACTAGCGGAAGCCTAAGCGAGCAGTACTTC. Using reference TRBV5-4 and TRBJ2-7 for the parts outside the CDR3, the full variable domain is ETGVTQSPTHLIKTRGQQVTLRCSSQSGHNTVSWYQQALGQGPQFIFQYYREEENGRGNFPPRFSGLQFPNYSSELNVNALELDDSALYLCASSLGTSGSLSEQYFGPGTRLTVT.

This clone was seen more than once but under ten times. The CDR3 DNA reads TGTGCCAGCAGCTTAATTGTTGGTACTGAAGCTTTCTTT. This codes for CASSLIVGTEAFF. The genes are TRBV7-8 and TRBJ1-1, with D uncertain. Looked up from germline, CDR1 is SGHVS and CDR2 is FQNEAQ. Trimming shortened V by 2 bases and J by 5 bases, and 9 bases separated the two germline ends. This CDR3 has 13 amino acids.

The chain is built from TRBV7-2 and TRBJ1-2; 7 bases map to TRBD1. There are 13 residues in the CDR3. V dropped 5 bases and J dropped 4; count of bases not matched to a gene: 4. Germline V gene data show CDR1 as SGHTA and CDR2 as FQGNSA. DNA for the CDR3: TGTGCCAGCAGCGCGGGACAGTCCTATGGCTACACCTTC. Encoded protein: CASSAGQSYGYTF.

In this sample, this clone turned up a few times. The genes are TRBV5-1 and TRBJ1-1; D call uncertain. The V end lost 2 bases, the J end lost 0 bases, and 5 bases lay between the germline ends. The germline V gene has CDR1 SGHRS and CDR2 YFSETQ. CDR3 length equals 13 residues. The CDR3: CASSLTMNTEAFF. The CDR3 nucleotides read TGCGCCAGCAGCTTAACAATGAACACTGAAGCTTTCTTT.

This chain links TRBV5-5 with TRBJ1-4; tentatively, D is TRBD1 (5 bases). The CDR3 runs 15 residues. Trimming stripped 0 bases from V and 8 bases from J, with 14 bases between. CDR1 is SGHKS, CDR2 YYEKEE, per germline (reference sequence). The CDR3 DNA follows: TGTGCCAGCAGCTTGGGGGCAGGGAGTGGAGAAAAACTGTTTTTT. Protein: CASSLGAGSGEKLFF.

The V gene is TRBV19, the J gene TRBJ2-1; a possible D gene is TRBD2 (5 bases). In germline, CDR1 is LNHDA, CDR2 SQIVND (reference sequence). This CDR3 region has 12 residues. The V end lost 8 bases, the J end lost 4 bases, and 9 bases lay between the germline ends. CDR3 residues: CASGLNYNEQFF. As DNA, the CDR3 is TGTGCCAGTGGACTTAATTACAATGAGCAGTTCTTC. The full variable domain, rest sourced from reference TRBV19 and TRBJ2-1, is DGGITQSPKYLFRKEGQNVTLSCEQNLNHDAMYWYRQDPGQGLRLIYYSQIVNDFQKGDIAEGYSVSREKKESFPLTVTSAQKNPTAFYLCASGLNYNEQFFGPGTRLTVL.

The V gene is TRBV6-6, the J gene TRBJ2-7; the match to TRBD2 covers 11 bases. V shed 4 bases and J 3 bases; nucleotides not matched to a gene: 5. This CDR3 contains 15 residues. Germline CDR1 MNHNY, CDR2 SVGAGI (reference sequence). CDR3 sequence reads: CASSFSTSGVYEQYF. CDR3 coding DNA: TGTGCCAGCAGTTTCTCGACTAGCGGGGTCTACGAGCAGTACTTC.

This clone was seen ten or more times. This chain connects TRBV6-5 to TRBJ2-2; no clear D. The CDR3 is made up of 12 amino acids. Germline V lookup: CDR1 MNHEY, CDR2 SVGAGI. Deletions cut 3 bases from V and 4 bases from J, with 3 bases between. CDR3 loop: CASSYVTGELFF. The CDR3 DNA follows: TGTGCCAGCAGTTATGTCACCGGGGAGCTGTTTTTT.

This clone was counted between two and nine times. This sequence joins TRBV6-4 and TRBJ1-5; D gene unclear. With 3 bases removed from V and 5 bases from J, the gap between germline ends came to 17 bases. The CDR3 extends over 16 amino acids. CDR1 is MRHNA, CDR2 SNTAGT, per germline. This CDR3 reads CASSEHGPSEHQPQHF. The CDR3 DNA reads as TGTGCCAGCAGTGAACACGGACCTTCGGAACATCAGCCCCAGCATTTT.

This clone was seen at least ten times. CDR3 protein: CASRSQAGTLTEAFF. The CDR3 bases are TGTGCCAGCAGATCACAGGCCGGGACACTGACTGAAGCTTTCTTT. The rearrangement links TRBV27 to TRBJ1-1; TRBD1 is a possible D gene (6 bases). V was shortened by 6 bases and J by 5 bases, with 19 bases between the two germline ends. CDR1 and CDR2 from the germline V gene are MNHEY and SMNVEV (reference sequence). The CDR3 totals 15 residues.

The chain recombines TRBV9 with TRBJ2-7; the match to TRBD2 covers 7 bases. CDR1 and CDR2 (germline): SGDLS, YYNGEE. This CDR3 region has 14 residues. J gave up 1 base and V 3 bases, and 4 bases lay outside the gene matches. The CDR3 DNA reads as TGTGCCAGCAGCGAGAGGCGGGAGTCCTACGAGCAGTACTTC. Its translation is CASSERRESYEQYF. Filled out from reference TRBV9 and TRBJ2-7, the complete variable domain reads DSGVTQTPKHLITATGQRVTLRCSPRSGDLSVYWYQQSLDQGLQFLIQYYNGEERAKGNILERFSAQQFPDLHSELNLSSLELGDSALYFCASSERRESYEQYFGPGTRLTVT.